This passage covers 32 T cell receptor beta chains from one sample sequenced in a study of blood T cell repertoires in COVID-19. Sequenced by immunoSEQ multiplex PCR; TCRdb stores in-frame clones only, minus some. The sample includes hundreds of thousands of clones, 85% of them seen just once. Sample: peripheral blood. The receptors were sampled from a man aged 50 or older with active or convalescent COVID-19.

This rearrangement joins TRBV20-1 to TRBJ2-1, with D possibly TRBD2 on 6 matching bases. Trimming removed 3 bases at V and 3 bases at J, with 12 bases between. Germline CDR1 reads DFQATT; CDR2 reads SNEGSKA (reference sequence). This CDR3 is 14 amino acids long. The CDR3 loop reads CSASGGLLYNEQFF. The CDR3 DNA sequence: TGCAGTGCTAGTGGGGGACTCCTCTACAATGAGCAGTTCTTC.

This chain uses TRBV4-1 with TRBJ2-5, with D unresolved. Germline loops: CDR1 MGHRA, CDR2 YSYEKL. The CDR3 contains 16 residues. Trimming cost V 4 bases and J 3 bases, with 18 bases left between them. The chain's CDR3 is CASSPRRSRVEETQYF. The CDR3 region has the DNA TGCGCCAGCAGCCCCCGGCGTAGCCGAGTGGAAGAGACCCAGTACTTC.

The V gene is TRBV27, the J gene TRBJ1-1, with 10 bases lining up with TRBD1. The CDR3 runs to 11 residues. Germline V CDR1 and CDR2: MNHEY, SMNVEV (reference sequence). V gave up 9 bases and J gave up 11 bases; unmatched junction bases: 6. The CDR3 here is CASRQGAMAFF. CDR3 nucleotide sequence: TGTGCCAGTCGACAGGGGGCAATGGCTTTCTTT.

Only a few counts were recorded for this clone. The chain employs TRBV5-1 and TRBJ2-7; TRBD2 matches at 10 bases. CDR1 SGHRS and CDR2 YFSETQ come from the germline V gene. The CDR3 runs to 15 residues. V was clipped by 1 base and J by 4 bases; unmatched bases: 5. The CDR3 here is CASSLLYSGRYEQYF. CDR3 bases: TGCGCCAGCAGCTTGTTGTATAGCGGGAGGTACGAGCAGTACTTC.

The CDR3 sequence is CASSPGRGRETHTGELFF. CDR3 sequence (DNA): TGTGCCAGCTCACCTGGGCGTGGGCGGGAGACGCACACCGGGGAGCTGTTTTTT. V and J are TRBV18 and TRBJ2-2; 7 positions agree with TRBD2. Germline V CDR1 and CDR2: KGHSH, LQKENI. This CDR3 spans 18 amino acids. Losses at the gene ends were 3 bases for V and 3 bases for J; bases not matched to a gene: 13.

The rearrangement uses TRBV3-1 (or the pseudogene TRBV3-2) and TRBJ1-3; D unclear. Germline V gene lookup returns CDR1 LGHDT and CDR2 YNNKEL (reference sequence). V was trimmed by 4 bases and J by 0 bases, leaving 13 bases between them. The CDR3 is 16 amino acids. The CDR3 is CASSPGLIPSGNTIYF. The CDR3 DNA reads TGTGCCAGCAGCCCCGGACTGATCCCCTCTGGAAACACCATATATTTT.

V and J are TRBV18 and TRBJ1-1; 8 positions match TRBD1. The ends lost 0 bases at V and 7 bases at J; junction bases unmatched: 10. The CDR3 is 16 residues long. Germline V gives CDR1 KGHSH, CDR2 LQKENI. CDR3 nucleotide sequence: TGTGCCAGCTCACCACCGAATCAGGGGGCCTCCATTGAAGCTTTCTTT. This sequence encodes CASSPPNQGASIEAFF.

The chain uses TRBV3-1 (or the pseudogene TRBV3-2) and TRBJ1-2; D is perhaps TRBD1 (5 bases). Per germline, CDR1 LGHDT and CDR2 YNNKEL (reference sequence). This CDR3 contains 16 residues. Trimming took 4 bases from V and 5 from J, leaving 20 bases between them. As DNA, the CDR3 is TGTGCCAGCAGCCTATCGAGAGGCCCGGGGGGATATGGCTACACCTTC. This gives the protein CASSLSRGPGGYGYTF.

The chain employs TRBV5-8 and TRBJ2-7, with TRBD1 matching 7 bases. CDR1 is SGHTS and CDR2 is YDEGEE in the germline V gene. The trim removed 7 bases at V and 6 bases at J, leaving 13 bases unmatched. The CDR3 consists of 14 residues. Written as DNA, the CDR3 is TGTGCCAGCGCGACCGGGACAGTGAACTCCGAGCAGTACTTC. Translating gives CASATGTVNSEQYF.

This clone was counted a few times. The V gene is TRBV11-2, the J gene TRBJ1-6; D may be TRBD1 (5 bases). Germline V gene lookup returns CDR1 SGHAT and CDR2 FQNNGV. The CDR3 totals 16 residues. V was clipped by 4 bases and J by 10 bases, with 20 bases between them. This CDR3 is CASSSPGYSGGSPLHF. Here the CDR3 DNA reads TGTGCCAGCAGCTCCCCAGGGTATTCGGGCGGATCACCCCTCCACTTT.

The chain links TRBV5-4 to TRBJ2-5; 9 positions match TRBD2. Trimming took 1 base from V and 5 from J; bases not matched to a gene: 9. The CDR3 contains 16 residues. Germline CDR1 SGHNT, CDR2 YYREEE (reference sequence). DNA for the CDR3: TGTGCCAGCAGCTTGCGCGGGAGGGGGGGCAGTGAGACCCAGTACTTC. As protein: CASSLRGRGGSETQYF.

This clone was seen only once. V usage is TRBV5-4 and J usage is TRBJ2-5, with TRBD2 matching over 14 bases. Germline CDR1 is SGHNT and CDR2 is YYREEE (reference sequence). The CDR3 runs to 16 residues. V was pared by 6 bases and J by 2 bases, with 6 bases of the junction left unmatched. The CDR3, as DNA: TGTGCCAGCACCCCCGGACTAGCGGGAGGACAAGAGACCCAGTACTTC. It translates to CASTPGLAGGQETQYF.

V usage is TRBV5-5 and J usage is TRBJ1-4; D is ambiguous. This CDR3 contains 13 residues. Germline CDR1 is SGHKS and CDR2 is YYEKEE (reference sequence). V lost 1 base, J lost 3 bases, and 4 bases lay in between. In DNA, the CDR3 is TGTGCCAGCAGCTTGCTCTCTAATGAAAAACTGTTTTTT. This translates into CASSLLSNEKLFF.

The chain couples TRBV11-2 to TRBJ1-3; TRBD1 is a possible D gene (6 bases). Germline loops: CDR1 SGHAT, CDR2 FQNNGV. The germline V and J ends were trimmed by 4 bases and 0 bases, with 16 bases remaining between them. The CDR3 contains 17 residues. Written as DNA, the CDR3 is TGTGCCAGCAGCTCCCCCTTGACAGGCCTCTCTGGAAACACCATATATTTT. Protein product: CASSSPLTGLSGNTIYF.

CDR3 loop: CASSFGGEETQYF. As DNA, the CDR3 is TGTGCCAGCAGCTTCGGGGGGGAAGAGACCCAGTACTTC. The chain links TRBV5-5 to TRBJ2-5, with TRBD2 matching 8 bases. Germline loops: CDR1 SGHKS, CDR2 YYEKEE (reference sequence). This CDR3 has 13 residues. Trimming at V came to 2 bases and at J to 3 bases, leaving 0 bases not matched to a gene.

The chain uses TRBV9 and TRBJ2-4, with TRBD2 matching over 8 bases. J lost 4 bases, V lost 3 bases, and 3 bases had no gene match. CDR1 is SGDLS and CDR2 is YYNGEE in the germline V gene. The CDR3 length is 14 residues. The CDR3 protein is CASSEGLGKNIQYF. The CDR3 nucleotides are TGTGCCAGCAGCGAGGGACTAGGGAAAAACATTCAGTACTTC.

The chain links TRBV5-5 to TRBJ2-7, with D possibly being TRBD1 (6 bases). The germline V gene encodes CDR1 SGHKS and CDR2 YYEKEE (reference sequence). The CDR3 loop spans 15 amino acids. Trimming stripped 4 bases from V and 3 bases from J, with 17 bases between. CDR3 loop: CASSPAPGDLYEQYF. The CDR3 region has the DNA TGTGCCAGCAGCCCCGCCCCAGGGGACCTCTACGAGCAGTACTTC.

The chain links TRBV9 to TRBJ2-7; D remains ambiguous. Germline loops: CDR1 SGDLS, CDR2 YYNGEE. The CDR3 totals 14 residues. V was trimmed by 0 bases and J by 2 bases, leaving 9 bases between them. The chain's CDR3 is CASSVAYSPYEQYF. CDR3 in DNA: TGTGCCAGCAGCGTAGCTTACAGTCCCTACGAGCAGTACTTC.

The genes are TRBV10-3 and TRBJ2-5; D ambiguous. Germline CDR1 ENHRY, CDR2 SYGVKD. V lost 6 bases, J lost 5 bases, and 7 bases lay in between. This CDR3 has 11 amino acids. The CDR3 DNA sequence: TGTGCCATCAGCGACGGGGAGACCCAGTACTTC. Its protein product is CAISDGETQYF.

The J gene is TRBJ2-1, the V gene TRBV7-8; TRBD2 matches at 10 bases. CDR1 and CDR2 (germline): SGHVS, FQNEAQ. Germline trimming cut 1 base from V and 6 bases from J; bases unmatched to any gene: 6. The CDR3 sequence is 16 residues long. CDR3 residues: CASSLGLAGLGNEQFF. The CDR3 DNA reads TGTGCCAGCAGCTTAGGACTAGCGGGCCTTGGCAATGAGCAGTTCTTC.

The chain employs TRBV3-1 (or the pseudogene TRBV3-2) and TRBJ2-5; 10 bases fit TRBD2. The CDR3 has 19 amino acids. Germline CDR1 reads LGHDT; CDR2 reads YNNKEL (reference sequence). V was clipped by 0 bases and J by 5 bases; unmatched bases: 15. The DNA of the CDR3 is TGTGCCAGCAGCCAAGATTGGCTAGCGGGAGTATTCTCGAGGGAGACCCAGTACTTC. It encodes CASSQDWLAGVFSRETQYF.

The CDR3 DNA reads TGTGCCATCAGTGATGAGATCGCGCGTTACGAGCAGTACTTC. Amino acids: CAISDEIARYEQYF. This chain joins TRBV10-3 and TRBJ2-7; D ambiguous. Trimming took 3 bases from V and 4 from J, leaving 13 bases between them. From germline, CDR1 is ENHRY and CDR2 SYGVKD. There are 14 residues in the CDR3.

A single count supports this clone. The chain recombines TRBV4-3 with TRBJ1-6; the D is unclear. CDR1 LGHNA and CDR2 YSLEER come from the germline V gene. Trimming removed 3 bases at V and 0 bases at J, with 9 bases between. The CDR3 loop spans 16 amino acids. CDR3 sequence: CASSHSTSSYNSPLHF. CDR3 bases: TGCGCCAGCAGCCACTCTACGAGCTCCTATAATTCACCCCTCCACTTT.

The rearrangement joins TRBV9 to TRBJ2-1; 12 nucleotides align to TRBD2. This CDR3 region has 20 residues. The V gene's germline CDR1 is SGDLS and CDR2 YYNGEE. V was pared by 4 bases and J by 4 bases, with 18 bases of the junction left unmatched. The CDR3 coding sequence is TGTGCCAGCAGCTTAATTGACGGGACTAGCGGGCGGGTGAGATACAATGAGCAGTTCTTC. Translating it yields CASSLIDGTSGRVRYNEQFF.

This clone has just a few counts. The chain uses TRBV9 and TRBJ2-1; 11 positions agree with TRBD2. CDR3 size: 16 residues. With 3 bases clipped from V and 5 bases from J, the junction kept 7 bases outside the gene matches. Germline V gene data show CDR1 as SGDLS and CDR2 as YYNGEE. The CDR3 loop reads CASSGGTSGWNNEQFF. The CDR3, as DNA: TGTGCCAGCAGCGGGGGGACTAGCGGATGGAACAATGAGCAGTTCTTC.

This clone was seen once. J is TRBJ1-1 and V is TRBV7-2; 7 bases line up with TRBD1. The ends lost 5 bases at V and 4 bases at J; junction bases unmatched: 7. From germline, CDR1 is SGHTA and CDR2 FQGNSA. This CDR3 region has 14 residues. The CDR3 bases are TGTGCCAGCAGCCCAGGGACAGTGAGCACTGAAGCTTTCTTT. It codes for CASSPGTVSTEAFF.

This rearrangement joins TRBV19 to TRBJ1-5; 9 positions agree with TRBD1. CDR3 length: 19 residues. CDR1 and CDR2 from the germline V gene are LNHDA and SQIVND (reference sequence). With V trimmed by 4 bases and J by 0 bases, 13 bases remained unmatched. CDR3 in amino acids: CASSTAGRQGGYSNQPQHF. The CDR3 bases are TGTGCCAGTAGTACCGCCGGGAGACAGGGGGGTTATAGCAATCAGCCCCAGCATTTT. Using reference TRBV19 and TRBJ1-5 for the parts outside the CDR3, the full variable domain is DGGITQSPKYLFRKEGQNVTLSCEQNLNHDAMYWYRQDPGQGLRLIYYSQIVNDFQKGDIAEGYSVSREKKESFPLTVTSAQKNPTAFYLCASSTAGRQGGYSNQPQHFGDGTRLSIL.

This rearrangement joins TRBV7-6 to TRBJ2-4; D not resolved. V was pared by 3 bases and J by 0 bases, with 9 bases between. The V gene's germline CDR1 is SGHVS and CDR2 FNYEAQ. The CDR3 length is 15 residues. The CDR3 loop is CASSLRSEAKNIQYF. CDR3 nucleotides: TGTGCCAGCAGCTTGCGGTCCGAAGCCAAAAACATTCAGTACTTC.

The chain has TRBV19 and TRBJ2-7, with D tentatively TRBD1 (6 bases). Germline CDR1 LNHDA, CDR2 SQIVND (reference sequence). This CDR3 spans 13 amino acids. V lost 8 bases, J lost 4 bases, and 15 bases lay in between. The CDR3 loop is CASSTGNFYEQYF. The CDR3 bases are TGTGCCAGTTCCACAGGGAATTTTTACGAGCAGTACTTC.

This clone appeared once. The V call is TRBV13, the J call TRBJ1-1; 9 bases line up with TRBD1. There are 15 residues in the CDR3. Germline V gives CDR1 PRHDT, CDR2 FYEKMQ (reference sequence). V was pared by 5 bases and J by 0 bases, with 4 bases of the junction left unmatched. CDR3 sequence: CASSRQGGMNTEAFF. As DNA, the CDR3 is TGTGCCAGCAGCCGACAGGGGGGTATGAACACTGAAGCTTTCTTT.

The chain combines TRBV14 with TRBJ1-3, with TRBD1 matching 7 bases. Germline CDR1 reads SGHDN; CDR2 reads FVKESK. The CDR3 extends over 15 amino acids. Trimming at V came to 1 base and at J to 2 bases, leaving 2 bases not matched to a gene. The CDR3 DNA is TGTGCCAGCAGCCAAGGGCAGGGGGCTGGAAACACCATATATTTT. Its translation is CASSQGQGAGNTIYF.

This clone is a singleton in its sample. This sample also contains other DNA sequences that code for the same CDR3. The rearrangement joins TRBV18 to TRBJ1-2; 7 bases match TRBD1. In germline, CDR1 is KGHSH, CDR2 LQKENI. The CDR3 runs to 14 residues. V gave up 3 bases and J gave up 5 bases; unmatched junction bases: 6. The CDR3 sequence is CASSPPGQNYGYTF. The CDR3 DNA reads TGTGCCAGCTCACCCCCGGGACAGAATTATGGCTACACCTTC. Full variable domain (remainder filled in from reference TRBV18 and TRBJ1-2): NAGVMQNPRHLVRRRGQEARLRCSPMKGHSHVYWYRQLPEEGLKFMVYLQKENIIDESGMPKERFSAEFPKEGPSILRIQQVVRGDSAAYFCASSPPGQNYGYTFGSGTRLTVV.